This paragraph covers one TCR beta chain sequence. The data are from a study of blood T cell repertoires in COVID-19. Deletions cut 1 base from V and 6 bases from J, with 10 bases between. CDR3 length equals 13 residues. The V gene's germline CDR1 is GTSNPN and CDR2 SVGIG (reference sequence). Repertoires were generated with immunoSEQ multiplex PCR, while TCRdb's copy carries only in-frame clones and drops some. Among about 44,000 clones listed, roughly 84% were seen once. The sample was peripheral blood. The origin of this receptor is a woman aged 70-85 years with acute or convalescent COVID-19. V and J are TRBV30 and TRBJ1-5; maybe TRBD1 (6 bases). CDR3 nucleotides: TGTGCCTGGAGTGGGCCACAGGGTCAGCCCCAGCATTTT. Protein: CAWSGPQGQPQHF.